This paragraph covers one TCR beta chain sequence. Its antigen is not known. Per the germline V gene, CDR1 is SQVTM and CDR2 is ANQGSEA. The CDR3 contains 16 residues. Trimming removed 4 bases at V and 0 bases at J, with 19 bases between. After constant-region reverse-primer amplification, full-length variable regions underwent semi-nested PCR with Nested Universal Primer A. TCRdb recomputed calls from the 5' RACE reads with MiXCR, one row per CDR3 protein. The data contain 55,000 or so distinct CDR3 sequences, about 20% of them singletons. The study's findings and limits: Tumor Tregs overlapped most with tumor, then blood, naive CD4+ cells. Tumor memory CD4+ T cell TCR gene usage clustered with blood and lymph node memory CD4+ cells and lymph node naive CD4+ cells. Whole repertoires were not studied in the larger cohort, only one V-J beta rearrangement.

The sorted Tregs were CD4+CD25+CD127-/low cells. The receptor's source is a female donor with breast cancer. Sequenced input: tumor-infiltrating Tregs sorted from the breast tumor. This chain joins TRBV29-1 and TRBJ2-7, with D unresolved. The CDR3 is CSVGEQKGLSSYEQYF. DNA of the CDR3: TGCAGCGTTGGGGAACAGAAGGGTCTGAGCTCCTACGAGCAGTACTTC.